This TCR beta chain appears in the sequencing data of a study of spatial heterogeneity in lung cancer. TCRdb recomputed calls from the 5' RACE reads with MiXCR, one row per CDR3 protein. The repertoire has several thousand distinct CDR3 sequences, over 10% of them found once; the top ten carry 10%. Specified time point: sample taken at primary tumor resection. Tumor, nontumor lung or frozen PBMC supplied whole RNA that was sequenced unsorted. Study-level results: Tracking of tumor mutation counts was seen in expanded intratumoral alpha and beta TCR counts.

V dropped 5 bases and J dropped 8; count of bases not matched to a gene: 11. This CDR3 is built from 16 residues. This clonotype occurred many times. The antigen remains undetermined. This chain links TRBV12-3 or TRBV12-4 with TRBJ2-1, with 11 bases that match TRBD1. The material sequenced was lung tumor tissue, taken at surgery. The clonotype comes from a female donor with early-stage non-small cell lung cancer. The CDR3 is CASSTPSGQGADEQFF. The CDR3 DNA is TGTGCCAGCAGTACTCCATCCGGACAGGGGGCTGATGAGCAGTTCTTC.